This T cell receptor (beta chain) comes out of a study of cytomegalovirus exposure and HLA in healthy donors. Profiling relied on immunoSEQ multiplex PCR, and the TCRdb table lists in-frame clones only, not all of them. Altogether 100,000 to 150,000 clones are present, 89% being singletons, with the ten largest covering more than 1%. From germline, CDR1 is ENHRY and CDR2 SYGVKD. This CDR3 is 14 amino acids long. Trimming cost V 6 bases and J 6 bases; bases outside gene matches: 3. This clonotype originated in a woman in her late teens or twenties in good health and CMV-seronegative. The sample taken for sequencing was PBMCs. This chain joins TRBV10-3 and TRBJ1-6, with 9 nucleotides matching TRBD1. The CDR3 sequence: CAIRPGQGNSPLHF. The CDR3 DNA follows: TGTGCCATCAGGCCGGGACAGGGTAATTCACCCCTCCACTTT.